The clone carrying this TCR beta chain was counted many times. V was clipped by 7 bases and J by 5 bases, with 17 bases between them. Germline lookup yields CDR1 DFQATT and CDR2 SNEGSKA (reference sequence). This CDR3 spans 13 amino acids. Building the TCR beta libraries relied on iRepertoire HTBI primers, and CDR3 regions underwent Arm-PCR. MiXCR, run by TCRdb on the multiplex PCR reads, gives a single entry per CDR3 protein. The data show about 470,000 distinct CDR3 sequences, with 20% to 25% seen just once and about 6.6% held by the top ten. Time point denoted: persistent/refractory GD, antithyroid drugs over 5 years with positive TRAb. The TCR library was made from RNA that had been extracted from PBMCs in TRIzol. The patient group derived from an endocrinology department in Xi'an, China. The record originates from a study of regulatory T cells in long-lasting Graves disease. Study context: Graves' disease counted as persistent after over 5 years of antithyroid drugs with positive TSH receptor antibodies.

Source: peripheral blood mononuclear cells (PBMCs), taken when the disease was refractory, from a patient treated with antithyroid drugs. This clonotype originated in a female donor with Graves disease. The rearrangement links TRBV20-1 to TRBJ2-5; TRBD1 is a possible D gene (6 bases). In DNA, the CDR3 is TGCAGTGGAGGGGGTAGGCTGGGGGAGACCCAGTACTTC. This encodes CSGGGRLGETQYF.